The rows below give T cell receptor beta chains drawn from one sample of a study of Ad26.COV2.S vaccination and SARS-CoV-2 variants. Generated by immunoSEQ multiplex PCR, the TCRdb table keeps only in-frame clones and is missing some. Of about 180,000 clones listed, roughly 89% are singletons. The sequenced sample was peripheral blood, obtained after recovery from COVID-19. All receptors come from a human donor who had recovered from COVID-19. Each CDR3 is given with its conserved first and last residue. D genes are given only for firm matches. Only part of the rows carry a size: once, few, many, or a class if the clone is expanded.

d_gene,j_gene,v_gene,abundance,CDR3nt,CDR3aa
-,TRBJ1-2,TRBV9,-,TGTGCCAGCAGTCCTAGCACAGGTCTCCTCTATGGCTACACCTTC,CASSPSTGLLYGYTF
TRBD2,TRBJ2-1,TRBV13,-,TGTGCCAGCAGCTTAGGGTTAGCGGGAGGGGGTTACAATGAGCAGTTCTTC,CASSLGLAGGGYNEQFF
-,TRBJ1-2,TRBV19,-,TGTGCCAGTAGTTCGGGCAGCCAAGACTATGGCTACACCTTC,CASSSGSQDYGYTF
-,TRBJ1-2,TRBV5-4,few,TGTGCCAGCAGCCGGAGTGGGGGGAACACGTATGGCTACACCTTC,CASSRSGGNTYGYTF
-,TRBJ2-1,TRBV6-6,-,TGTGCCAGCAAAAAGCCCGGAGGTTGGAAGCAGTTCTTC,CASKKPGGWKQFF
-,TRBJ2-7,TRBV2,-,TGTGCCAGCAGCCCCGACACGGTCTCCTACGAGCAGTACTTC,CASSPDTVSYEQYF
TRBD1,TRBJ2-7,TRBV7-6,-,TGTGCCAGCAGCTTAGCGGGACAGGGAGGATTAGAGCAGTACTTC,CASSLAGQGGLEQYF
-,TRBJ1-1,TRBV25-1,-,TGTGCCAGCAGCGGTCAGGGGTCGGCCACTGAAGCTTTCTTT,CASSGQGSATEAFF
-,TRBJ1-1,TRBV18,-,TGTGCCAGCTCACCCCCTGGGGGCGGTAGGGACACTGAAGCTTTCTTT,CASSPPGGGRDTEAFF
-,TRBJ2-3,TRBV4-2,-,TGTGCCAGCAGCCAAGATTGCGGGAGCACAGATACGCAGTATTTT,CASSQDCGSTDTQYF
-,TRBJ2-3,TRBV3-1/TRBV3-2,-,TGTGCCAGCAGCCAAGTATGGGAGACGCACACAGATACGCAGTATTTT,CASSQVWETHTDTQYF
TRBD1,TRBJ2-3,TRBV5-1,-,TGCGCCAGCAGCTTGGCGGGGACAGGGCAAACAGATACGCAGTATTTT,CASSLAGTGQTDTQYF
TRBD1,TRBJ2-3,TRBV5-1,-,TGCGCCAGCAGCCCCAGGGGGCTCACAGATACGCAGTATTTT,CASSPRGLTDTQYF
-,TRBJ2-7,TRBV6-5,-,TGTGCCAGCAGTTACTCAGGAACCCCTGGAGGCGAGCAGTACTTC,CASSYSGTPGGEQYF
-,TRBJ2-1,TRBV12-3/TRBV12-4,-,TGTGCCAGCAGCTCCCGCAATGAGCAGTTCTTC,CASSSRNEQFF
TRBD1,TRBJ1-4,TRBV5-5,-,TGTGCCAGCAGCTTCCCAGGGGGTGAAAAACTGTTTTTT,CASSFPGGEKLFF
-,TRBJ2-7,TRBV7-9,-,TGTGCCAGCAGCCCAGGGACGGTATATTACGAGCAGTACTTC,CASSPGTVYYEQYF
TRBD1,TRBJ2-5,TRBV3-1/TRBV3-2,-,TGTGCCAGCTGCACTACAGGGGCCGCGCAGACCCAGTACTTC,CASCTTGAAQTQYF
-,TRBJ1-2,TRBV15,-,TGTGCCACCAGCAGAGTACAGGGTCATGGCTACACCTTC,CATSRVQGHGYTF
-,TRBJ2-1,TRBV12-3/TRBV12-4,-,TGTGCCAGCACCCCCCCCTGGCGAAATGAGCAGTTCTTC,CASTPPWRNEQFF
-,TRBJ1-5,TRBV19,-,TGTGCCAGTAGTATTGGGGGGAGAAATAGCAATCAGCCCCAGCATTTT,CASSIGGRNSNQPQHF
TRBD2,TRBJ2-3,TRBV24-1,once,TGTGCCACCAGTGATGTAGCGGGGGGGAGCACAGATACGCAGTATTTT,CATSDVAGGSTDTQYF
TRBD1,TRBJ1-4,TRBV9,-,TGTGCCAGCAGCGTGGATACAGGGGGCCGTAATGAAAAACTGTTTTTT,CASSVDTGGRNEKLFF
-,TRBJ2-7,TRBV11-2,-,TGTGCCAGCAGCTTACTCTTCCACTACGAGCAGTACTTC,CASSLLFHYEQYF
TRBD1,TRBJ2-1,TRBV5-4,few,TGTGCCAGCAGCCGTGACAGGGGGGCTAGGGATGAGCAGTTCTTC,CASSRDRGARDEQFF
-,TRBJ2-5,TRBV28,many,TGTGCCAGCAGATTTATTGGACAGCCGGAGACCCAGTACTTC,CASRFIGQPETQYF
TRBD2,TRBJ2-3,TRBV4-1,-,TGCGCCAGCAGCCCCGGGACTAGCGGGGGTTACACAGATACGCAGTATTTT,CASSPGTSGGYTDTQYF
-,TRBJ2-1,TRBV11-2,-,TGTGCCAGCAGCTTAAATCATGGGGCAGGGAATGAGCAGTTCTTC,CASSLNHGAGNEQFF
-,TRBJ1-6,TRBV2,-,TGTGCCAGCAGTTTGAGGGATAATTCACCCCTCCACTTT,CASSLRDNSPLHF
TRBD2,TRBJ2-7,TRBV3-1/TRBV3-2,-,TGTGCCAGCAGCGGGGGGGGATGGGGTTTTTGGGCGGGGAACACCTACGAGCAGTACTTC,CASSGGGWGFWAGNTYEQYF
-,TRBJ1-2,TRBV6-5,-,TGTGCCAGCAGTTACAATAGGGATGGCTACACCTTC,CASSYNRDGYTF
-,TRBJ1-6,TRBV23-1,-,TGCGCCAGCAGTCCGAACGAAGGTCACAATTCACCCCTCCACTTT,CASSPNEGHNSPLHF
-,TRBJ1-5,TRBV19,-,TGTGCCAGTAGCCCAGGATTCAAACAGGGCAATCAGCCCCAGCATTTT,CASSPGFKQGNQPQHF
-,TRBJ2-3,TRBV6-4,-,TGTGCCAGCAGTGTAAGGCTCTCGGGCACAGATACGCAGTATTTT,CASSVRLSGTDTQYF
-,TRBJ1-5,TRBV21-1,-,TGTGCCAGCAGCAAAGAGGAGGCAGGGGAATTCCTAAATCAGCCCCAGCATTTT,CASSKEEAGEFLNQPQHF
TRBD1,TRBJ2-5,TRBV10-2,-,TGCGCCAGCAGTGACACGACAGGGGTCAATGGAGAGACCCAGTACTTC,CASSDTTGVNGETQYF
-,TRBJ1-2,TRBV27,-,TGTGCCAGCAGTGCCAGCGGGGTTTACTATGGCTACACCTTC,CASSASGVYYGYTF
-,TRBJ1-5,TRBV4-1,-,TGCGCCAGCAGCCAAGAACGAATTACAGGGCTTAGCAATCAGCCCCAGCATTTT,CASSQERITGLSNQPQHF
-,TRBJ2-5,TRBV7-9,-,TGTGCCAGCAGAATAGAGGGGGGAGAGACCCAGTACTTC,CASRIEGGETQYF
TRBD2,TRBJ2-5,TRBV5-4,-,TGTGCCACCGGAAAACTAGCGGGAACACAAGAGACCCAGTACTTC,CATGKLAGTQETQYF
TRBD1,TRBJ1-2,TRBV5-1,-,TGCGCCAGCAACTCACAGGGGGACGGCTATGGCTACACCTTC,CASNSQGDGYGYTF
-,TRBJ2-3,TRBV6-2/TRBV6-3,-,TGTGCCAGCAGCCCTCGGCGGAGGGCCCTAGGAGCCTCCACAGATACGCAGTATTTT,CASSPRRRALGASTDTQYF
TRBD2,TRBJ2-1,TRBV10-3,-,TGTGCCATCACCCCCGGGGGGGCAAATGAGCAGTTCTTC,CAITPGGANEQFF
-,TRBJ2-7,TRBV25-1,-,TGTGCCAGCAGTGCTCGGGGTCCCTACGAGCAGTACTTC,CASSARGPYEQYF
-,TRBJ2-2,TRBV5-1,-,TGCGCCAGCAGCAGACAGGAGTTTGGGGGTCTCGACACCGGGGAGCTGTTTTTT,CASSRQEFGGLDTGELFF
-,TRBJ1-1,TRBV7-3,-,TGTGCCAGCAGCTTAATTGCGGGTAGTCAAGCTTTCTTT,CASSLIAGSQAFF
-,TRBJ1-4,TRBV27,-,TGTGCCACCATGGGGCTTAATGAAAAACTGTTTTTT,CATMGLNEKLFF
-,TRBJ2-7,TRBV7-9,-,TGTGCCAGCAGCCGGGGCGGACTGAGCTCCTACGAGCAGTACTTC,CASSRGGLSSYEQYF
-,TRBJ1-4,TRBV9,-,TGTGCCAGCAGCGTAGAGGGACAAACTAATGAAAAACTGTTTTTT,CASSVEGQTNEKLFF
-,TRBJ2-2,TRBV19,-,TGTGCCAGTAGTATCCAGACAGGGAACACCGGGGAGCTGTTTTTT,CASSIQTGNTGELFF
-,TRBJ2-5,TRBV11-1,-,TGTGCCAGCGGGAGACGTATCCAAGAGACCCAGTACTTC,CASGRRIQETQYF
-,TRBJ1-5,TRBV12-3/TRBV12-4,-,TGTGCCAGCAGTTTACTTAGCAATCAGCCCCAGCATTTT,CASSLLSNQPQHF
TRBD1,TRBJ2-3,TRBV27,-,TGTGCCAGCAGTCCCCGACAGGGATCAGGACAAAACACAGATACGCAGTATTTT,CASSPRQGSGQNTDTQYF
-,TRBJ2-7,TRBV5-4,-,TGTGCCAGCAGCTTGGGGGGACTGGGCCTATACGAGCAGTACTTC,CASSLGGLGLYEQYF
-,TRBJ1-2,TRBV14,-,TGTGCCAGCAGCCAAACCGGGGGCGATTCCTATGGCTACACCTTC,CASSQTGGDSYGYTF
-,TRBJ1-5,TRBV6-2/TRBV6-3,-,TGTGCCAGCAGTTCCGTCGGGGGTATGAGCAATCAGCCCCAGCATTTT,CASSSVGGMSNQPQHF
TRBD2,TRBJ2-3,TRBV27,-,TGTGCCAGCAGTTTTGGGACTAGCGGGGTTCCCCTCACAGATACGCAGTATTTT,CASSFGTSGVPLTDTQYF
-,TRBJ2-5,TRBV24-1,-,TGTGCCACCAGTGAAAACTCGGAAGGGACCCAGTACTTC,CATSENSEGTQYF
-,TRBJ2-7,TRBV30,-,TGTGCCTGGAGTGGGACCGGGACCTACGAGCAGTACTTC,CAWSGTGTYEQYF